This T cell receptor (beta chain) came from a study of identical twins. Healthy Caucasians provided all donations. Concerning this clonotype: What it binds is unknown.

TCRdb fed the 5' RACE reads into MiXCR, producing one record per CDR3 protein. The top ten clones hold over 1.5% of a sample with nearly 650,000 distinct CDR3 sequences, roughly 6.6% of them seen once. Overall study findings and caveats: Modelling underestimated the level of out-of-frame TCR alpha sharing observed in monozygotic twins.

This sample was shared with a second study, whose subject was yellow fever vaccine responses in identical twins.

This receptor was obtained from a woman aged 18-29 years in good health. Material: PBMCs.

The CDR3, as DNA: TGTGCCAGCAGCGTAGGCGGTGGCTATGGCTACACCTTC. Residues: CASSVGGGYGYTF. The chain carries TRBV9 and TRBJ1-2, with D hard to call. CDR3 length: 13 residues. Germline CDR1 SGDLS, CDR2 YYNGEE. The V end was cut by 0 bases, the J end by 4 bases, with 7 bases between.